This T cell receptor (beta chain) is from a study of memory CD4+ T cells and cytomegalovirus serostatus. In the study overall: Healthy Belgian adult donors included about nine CMV-positive and some 24 CMV-negative people.

Libraries were prepared by immunoSEQ multiplex PCR; TCRdb keeps only in-frame clonotypes and omits some of them. The sample has 85,000 to 100,000 clones; about 80% are singletons. This clone was seen only a few times. Single viable CD3+CD4+CD8-CD45RO+ cells were sorted as the memory CD4+ T cells. CMV serostatus came from serum IgG against pp150, pp28, p38, p52. V lost 7 bases, J lost 6 bases, and 9 bases stayed unmatched. The CDR3 consists of 14 residues. In germline, CDR1 is MNHEY, CDR2 SVGAGI. The source is an adult in good health and CMV-seropositive. The gene calls are TRBV6-5 and TRBJ1-5; TRBD1 matches at 7 bases. The sample was memory CD4+ T cells from blood. The CDR3 region has the DNA TGTGCCAGCACCGAGCAGGGGGGTTTTCAGCCCCAGCATTTT. It encodes CASTEQGGFQPQHF.